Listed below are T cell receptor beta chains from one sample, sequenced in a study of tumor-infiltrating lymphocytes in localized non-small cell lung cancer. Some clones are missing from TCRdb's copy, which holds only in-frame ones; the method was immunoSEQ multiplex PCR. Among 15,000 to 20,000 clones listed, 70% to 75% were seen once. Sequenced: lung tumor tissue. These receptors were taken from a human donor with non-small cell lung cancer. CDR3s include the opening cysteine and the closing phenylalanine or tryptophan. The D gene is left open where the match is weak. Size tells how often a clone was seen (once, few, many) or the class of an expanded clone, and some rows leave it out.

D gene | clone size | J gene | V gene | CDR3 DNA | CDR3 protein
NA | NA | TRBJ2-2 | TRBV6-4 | TGTGCCAGCAGTGACAGGGGCACCGGGGAGCTGTTTTTT | CASSDRGTGELFF
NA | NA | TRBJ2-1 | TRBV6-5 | TGTGCCAGCAGTACCTCTAGCGAACCCTACAATGAGCAGTTCTTC | CASSTSSEPYNEQFF
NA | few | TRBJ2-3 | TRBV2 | TGTGCCAGCAGCATTGGGGGGTCGGTCACAGATACGCAGTATTTT | CASSIGGSVTDTQYF
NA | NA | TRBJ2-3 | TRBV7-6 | TGTGCCAGCAGCGCGTCTGTAGATCCGGCAGATACGCAGTATTTT | CASSASVDPADTQYF
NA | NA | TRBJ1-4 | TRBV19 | TGTGCCAGTAGTCAGCGGGCAACTAATGAAAAACTGTTTTTT | CASSQRATNEKLFF
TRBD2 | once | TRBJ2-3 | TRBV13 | TGTGCCAGCGGAATTTCTAGCGGGGGGGCCGTTCCAGATACGCAGTATTTT | CASGISSGGAVPDTQYF
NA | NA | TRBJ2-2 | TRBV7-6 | TGTGCCAGCAGCTCAGACGGGGCGGTCACCGGGGAGCTGTTTTTT | CASSSDGAVTGELFF
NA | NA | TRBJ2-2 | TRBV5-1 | TGCGCCAGCAGCGAAGGGGCGGCCACGAACACCGGGGAGCTGTTTTTT | CASSEGAATNTGELFF
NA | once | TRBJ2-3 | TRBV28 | TGTGCCAGCGCGCTACAGGGATGGGGCACAGATACGCAGTATTTT | CASALQGWGTDTQYF
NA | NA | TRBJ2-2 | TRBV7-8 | TGTGCCAGCAGCTTAGGTGTTAGCTACGTTGGCGGGGAGCTGTTTTTT | CASSLGVSYVGGELFF
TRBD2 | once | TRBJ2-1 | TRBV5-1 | TGCGCCAGCAAAGCGGGGGGCAACTCCTACAATGAGCAGTTCTTC | CASKAGGNSYNEQFF
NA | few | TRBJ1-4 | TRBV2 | TGTGCCAGCATGAGGTCCAGGGCCGATGAAAAACTGTTTTTT | CASMRSRADEKLFF
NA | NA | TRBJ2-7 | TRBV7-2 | TGTGCCAGCAGCCCCGGACCCACGACCTCCGAGCAGTACTTC | CASSPGPTTSEQYF
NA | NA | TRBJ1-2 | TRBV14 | TGTGCCAGCGGCCAAGAACGGCGGGGAGTTTATGGCTACACCTTC | CASGQERRGVYGYTF
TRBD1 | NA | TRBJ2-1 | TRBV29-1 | TGCAGCGTGATCGTACAGGGGAGTCAATTCTTC | CSVIVQGSQFF
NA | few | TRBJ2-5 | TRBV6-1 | TGTGCCAGCACGGCGCAGGGAGTGCAAGAGACCCAGTACTTC | CASTAQGVQETQYF
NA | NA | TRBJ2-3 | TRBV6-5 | TGTGCCAGCAGTTTCAGGGGTACGCAGTATTTT | CASSFRGTQYF
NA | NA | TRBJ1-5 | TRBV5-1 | TGCGCCAGCTCCCAGACAGGAAATAGCAATCAGCCCCAGCATTTT | CASSQTGNSNQPQHF
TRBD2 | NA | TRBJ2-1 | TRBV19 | TGTGCCAGTAGTATATCACTAGCGGGAGCCGATGAGCAGTTCTTC | CASSISLAGADEQFF
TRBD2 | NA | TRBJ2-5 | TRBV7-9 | TGTGCCAGCAGCTTTTCCGGGACTAAGGAGACCCAGTACTTC | CASSFSGTKETQYF
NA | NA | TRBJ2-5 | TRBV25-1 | TGTGCCAGCAGTGAACGGGGGGCTCAGACCCAGTACTTC | CASSERGAQTQYF
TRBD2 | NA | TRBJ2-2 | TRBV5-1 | TGCGCCAGCAGCTTGACTAGCGGGGGGAACACCGGGGAGCTGTTTTTT | CASSLTSGGNTGELFF
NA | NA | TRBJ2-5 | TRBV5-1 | TGCGCCAGCAGCTTAGGAGGGTTGGAGACCCAGTACTTC | CASSLGGLETQYF
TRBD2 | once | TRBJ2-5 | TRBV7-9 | TGTGCCAGCAGCACTCCCGGATGGACTAGCGGAAAAGAGACCCAGTACTTC | CASSTPGWTSGKETQYF
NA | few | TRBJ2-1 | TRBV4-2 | TGTGCCAGCAGCCAAGATCCAGGGGGCGGCGGGAGGGTCCGGAAGGAGCAGTTCTTC | CASSQDPGGGGRVRKEQFF
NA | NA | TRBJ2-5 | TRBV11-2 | TGTGCCAGCAGCTTAGATCCACCGCCCCGAGAGACCCAGTACTTC | CASSLDPPPRETQYF
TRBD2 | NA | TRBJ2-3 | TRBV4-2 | TGTGCCAGCAGCCAAGATACAGCGGGAGGGCGACTGTATTTT | CASSQDTAGGRLYF
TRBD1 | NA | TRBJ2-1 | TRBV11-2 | TGTGCCAGCAGCCCTGAACAGGCGGACAGGGCCTACAATGAGCAGTTCTTC | CASSPEQADRAYNEQFF
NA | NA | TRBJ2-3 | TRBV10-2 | TGCGCCAGCAGTGAAAGTCTCTCGGGACACCGGCTAGATACGCAGTATTTT | CASSESLSGHRLDTQYF
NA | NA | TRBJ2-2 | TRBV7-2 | TGTGCCAGCAGCTTAGCGGGGTCCGGGGAGCTGTTTTTT | CASSLAGSGELFF
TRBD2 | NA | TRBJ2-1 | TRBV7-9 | TGTGCCAGCAGCAAAGGGACTAGCGGATCCGCAAACTTCAATGAGCAGTTCTTC | CASSKGTSGSANFNEQFF
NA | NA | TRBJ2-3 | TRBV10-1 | TGCGCCAGCAGTGAGGCCGGGGCAGATACGCAGTATTTT | CASSEAGADTQYF
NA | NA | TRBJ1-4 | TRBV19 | TGTGCCAGTAGTCCCCTGGGAGGTGGCGAAAAACTGTTTTTT | CASSPLGGGEKLFF
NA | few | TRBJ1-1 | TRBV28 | TGTGCCAGCAGTTTGGTCGCCGCGGTGAACACTGAAGCTTTCTTT | CASSLVAAVNTEAFF
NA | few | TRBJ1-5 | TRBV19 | TGTGCCAGTAGTAGCAGGGTCGGCAATCAGCCCCAGCATTTT | CASSSRVGNQPQHF
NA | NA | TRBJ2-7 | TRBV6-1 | TGTGCCAGCAGTGAAGCAGTCGGCCCCAGTCCCTACGAGCAGTACTTC | CASSEAVGPSPYEQYF
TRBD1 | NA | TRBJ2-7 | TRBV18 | TGTGCCAGCTCACCCCGGGACAGGGGTTACGAGCAGTACTTC | CASSPRDRGYEQYF
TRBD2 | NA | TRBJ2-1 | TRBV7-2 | TGTGCCAGCAGCTTTAGCGGGGGGCCCTACAATGAGCAGTTCTTC | CASSFSGGPYNEQFF
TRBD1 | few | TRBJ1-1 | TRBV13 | TGTGCCAGCAGCCGGGGGACAGGGAATAGTTTCTCTGAAGCTTTCTTT | CASSRGTGNSFSEAFF
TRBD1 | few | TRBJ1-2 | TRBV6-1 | TGTGCCAGTGGTCTGGGACAGAGGAACTATGGCTACACCTTC | CASGLGQRNYGYTF
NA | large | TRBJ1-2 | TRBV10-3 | TGTGCCATCAGTGAGACTGATAACTATGGCTACACCTTC | CAISETDNYGYTF
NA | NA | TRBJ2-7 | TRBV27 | TGTGCCAGCAGTTTCCTAGGGGGCGGACTAGGCGAGCAGTACTTC | CASSFLGGGLGEQYF
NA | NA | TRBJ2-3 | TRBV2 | TGTGCCAGCAGTGTAAGGGGGGAGACAGATACGCAGTATTTT | CASSVRGETDTQYF
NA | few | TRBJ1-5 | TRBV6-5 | TGTGCCAGCAGGGGAGGGAGTGAAGCCCAGCATTTT | CASRGGSEAQHF
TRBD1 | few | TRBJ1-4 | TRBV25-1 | TGTGCCAGCCAAAGGACAGGGGGCCTTAATGAAAAACTGTTTTTT | CASQRTGGLNEKLFF
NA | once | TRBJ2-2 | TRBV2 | TGTGCCAGCAGTGAACGGGAATACGGGGAGCTGTTTTTT | CASSEREYGELFF
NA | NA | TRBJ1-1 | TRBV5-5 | TGTGCCAGCAGCCATAAGACAGAGATGAACACTGAAGCTTTCTTT | CASSHKTEMNTEAFF
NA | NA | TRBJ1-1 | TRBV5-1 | TGCGCCAGCAGAACCGACAGAAACACTGAAGCTTTCTTT | CASRTDRNTEAFF
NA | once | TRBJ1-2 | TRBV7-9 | TGTGCCAGCACCCTAGCCCCAGAGAATGGCTACACCTTC | CASTLAPENGYTF
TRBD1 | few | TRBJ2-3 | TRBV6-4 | TGTGCCAGCAGTGAAGGGGACAGGGGTGGGGCAGATACGCAGTATTTT | CASSEGDRGGADTQYF
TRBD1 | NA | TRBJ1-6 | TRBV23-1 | TGCGCCAGTACATGGAGGGGGCGATACAATTCACCCCTCCACTTT | CASTWRGRYNSPLHF
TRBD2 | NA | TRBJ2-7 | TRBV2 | TGTGCCAGCAGTGTCAAACTAGCGGGGCCCTACGAGCAGTACTTC | CASSVKLAGPYEQYF
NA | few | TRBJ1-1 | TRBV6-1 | TGTGCCAGCAGTTCACAGAAAAACACTGAAGCTTTCTTT | CASSSQKNTEAFF
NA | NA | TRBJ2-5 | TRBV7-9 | TGTGCCAGCAGCTCAACTGACCGTCAAGAGACCCAGTACTTC | CASSSTDRQETQYF
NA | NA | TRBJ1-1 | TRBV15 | TGTGCCACCAGCAGAGATGAGAGGGGATCGGAAACTGAAGCTTTCTTT | CATSRDERGSETEAFF
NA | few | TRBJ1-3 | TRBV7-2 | TGTGCCAGCAGCTCCGGGCACTCTGGAAACACCATATATTTT | CASSSGHSGNTIYF
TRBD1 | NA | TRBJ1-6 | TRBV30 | TGTGCCTGGAGGGGACAGGGATTGTCTAATTCACCCCTCCACTTT | CAWRGQGLSNSPLHF